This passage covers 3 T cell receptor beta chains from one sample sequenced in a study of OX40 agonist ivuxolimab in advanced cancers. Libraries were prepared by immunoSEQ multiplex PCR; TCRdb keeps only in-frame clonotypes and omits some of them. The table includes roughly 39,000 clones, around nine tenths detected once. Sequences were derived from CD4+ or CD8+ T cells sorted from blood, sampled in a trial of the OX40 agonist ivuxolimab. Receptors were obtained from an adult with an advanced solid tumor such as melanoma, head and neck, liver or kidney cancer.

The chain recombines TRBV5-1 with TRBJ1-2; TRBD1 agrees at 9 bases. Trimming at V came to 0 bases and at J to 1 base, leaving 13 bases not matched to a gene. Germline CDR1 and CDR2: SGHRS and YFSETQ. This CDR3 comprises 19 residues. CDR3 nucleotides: TGCGCCAGCAGCTTGGCGGGGACAGGGTATAGAGGACTTAACTATGGCTACACCTTC. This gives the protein CASSLAGTGYRGLNYGYTF.

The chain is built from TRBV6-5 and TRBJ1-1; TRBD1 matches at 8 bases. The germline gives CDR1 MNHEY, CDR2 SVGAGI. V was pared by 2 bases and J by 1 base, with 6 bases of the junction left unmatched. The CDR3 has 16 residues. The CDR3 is CASSYRGTGSNTEAFF. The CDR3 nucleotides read TGTGCCAGCAGTTACCGCGGGACAGGATCGAACACTGAAGCTTTCTTT.

CDR3: CASSPGPTNTEAFF. In DNA, the CDR3 is TGTGCCAGCAGCCCGGGACCGACGAACACTGAAGCTTTCTTT. The chain couples TRBV6-5 to TRBJ1-1, with a possible D match to TRBD1 (5 bases). In germline, CDR1 is MNHEY, CDR2 SVGAGI. The CDR3 is made up of 14 amino acids. V dropped 6 bases and J dropped 1 base, with 12 bases sitting between them.